A selection of T cell receptor beta chains follows, all from one sample in a study of blood T cell repertoires in COVID-19. Clones were read by immunoSEQ multiplex PCR, and TCRdb kept only the in-frame ones, dropping some. Seen here are 260,000 or so clones, about nine tenths observed once, and the top ten hold 2% to 3%. The sequenced sample consisted of PBMCs or T cells enriched from blood (not recorded which). All receptors come from a young woman with acute COVID-19. The conserved cysteine and the conserved F or W are not part of the CDR3 here. Each record gives: CDR3 length, V gene, CDR3 protein.

len: 11; v_gene: TRBV6-5; CDR3aa: ASSYNRGTEAF
len: 11; v_gene: TRBV19; CDR3aa: ARHGETNTEAF
len: 16; v_gene: TRBV27; CDR3aa: ASSPADMRTATNEKLF
len: 14; v_gene: TRBV5-4; CDR3aa: ASSLGTGLSPWGYT
len: 10; v_gene: TRBV12-3/TRBV12-4; CDR3aa: ASTPGGNEQF
len: 13; v_gene: TRBV6-1; CDR3aa: ASSEWGGGANVLT
len: 10; v_gene: TRBV19; CDR3aa: ASSISQSEQF
len: 14; v_gene: TRBV7-2; CDR3aa: ASTGLADSGANVLT
len: 12; v_gene: TRBV5-4; CDR3aa: ASSLDGDRLEAF
len: 16; v_gene: TRBV7-9; CDR3aa: ASSFAARMRVPDYGYT
len: 13; v_gene: TRBV4-1; CDR3aa: ASSQATRVGETQY
len: 14; v_gene: TRBV28; CDR3aa: ASSFLDRQGDYGYT
len: 17; v_gene: TRBV11-2; CDR3aa: ASSLDASGGYSSYNEQF
len: 13; v_gene: TRBV3-1/TRBV3-2; CDR3aa: ASSQIARAEETQY
len: 13; v_gene: TRBV19; CDR3aa: ASTAGRGWDQPQH
len: 11; v_gene: TRBV10-2; CDR3aa: ASSGQALYGYT
len: 16; v_gene: TRBV4-1; CDR3aa: ASSQAQPRGGVRQPQH
len: 13; v_gene: TRBV7-9; CDR3aa: ASSLNSEIKGGAF
len: 10; v_gene: TRBV29-1; CDR3aa: SVVKGAGEAF
len: 13; v_gene: TRBV6-5; CDR3aa: ASTATDSSTDTQY
len: 12; v_gene: TRBV3-1/TRBV3-2; CDR3aa: ASSHDGLHTEAF
len: 13; v_gene: TRBV5-6; CDR3aa: ASSAQAGGPDTQY
len: 11; v_gene: TRBV7-2; CDR3aa: ASSLGGGSPLH
len: 12; v_gene: TRBV5-1; CDR3aa: ASSPGQGDNEQF
len: 13; v_gene: TRBV4-1; CDR3aa: ASSQALAAADTQY
len: 15; v_gene: TRBV7-9; CDR3aa: ASSSARILAPYNEQF
len: 14; v_gene: TRBV15; CDR3aa: ATSSSGGLARNEQF
len: 12; v_gene: TRBV5-1; CDR3aa: ASSFNRVYNEQF
len: 13; v_gene: TRBV7-2; CDR3aa: ASSFDRYMNTEAF
len: 12; v_gene: TRBV18; CDR3aa: ASSPSRGNYGYT
len: 12; v_gene: TRBV27; CDR3aa: ASSPDRPNEKLF
len: 14; v_gene: TRBV2; CDR3aa: ASSPYGTGQDEKLF
len: 16; v_gene: TRBV4-1; CDR3aa: ASSQMGRGRENTGELF
len: 13; v_gene: TRBV7-2; CDR3aa: ASSLTATGVIGYT
len: 13; v_gene: TRBV5-5; CDR3aa: ASSFGTVSGNTIY
len: 11; v_gene: TRBV7-9; CDR3aa: ASSLGGKETQY
len: 10; v_gene: TRBV5-6; CDR3aa: ASSLYSYEQY
len: 11; v_gene: TRBV24-1; CDR3aa: ATSDLGRDTQY
len: 8; v_gene: TRBV5-8; CDR3aa: APSGYEAF
len: 13; v_gene: TRBV27; CDR3aa: ASSSRQGQNTEAF
len: 14; v_gene: TRBV18; CDR3aa: ASSRGTGGTNEKLF